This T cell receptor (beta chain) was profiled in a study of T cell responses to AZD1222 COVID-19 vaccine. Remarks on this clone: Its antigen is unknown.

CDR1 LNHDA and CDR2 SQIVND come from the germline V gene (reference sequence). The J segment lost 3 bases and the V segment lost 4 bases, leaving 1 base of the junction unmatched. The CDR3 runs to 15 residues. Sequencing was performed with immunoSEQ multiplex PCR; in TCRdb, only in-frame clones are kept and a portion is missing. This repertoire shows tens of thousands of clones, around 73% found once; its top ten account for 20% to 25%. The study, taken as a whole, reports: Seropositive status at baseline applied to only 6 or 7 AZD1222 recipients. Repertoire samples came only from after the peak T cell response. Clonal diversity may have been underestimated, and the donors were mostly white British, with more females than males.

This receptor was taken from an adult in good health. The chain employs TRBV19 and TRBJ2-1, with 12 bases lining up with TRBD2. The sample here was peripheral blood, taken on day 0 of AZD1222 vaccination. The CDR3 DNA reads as TGTGCCAGTAGTAAGACTAGCGGGAGCTACAATGAGCAGTTCTTC. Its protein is CASSKTSGSYNEQFF.